The entry below gives a single T cell receptor beta chain sequence along with its context. Its antigen is unknown. A sample-barcoded 5' primer and a J-beta primer mix were used in a second PCR of about 6 to 11 cycles. One entry per CDR3 protein, called by TCRdb with MiXCR from the 5' RACE reads. Among some 1,800,000 distinct CDR3 sequences listed, about 39% were seen once. The sample belongs to a study of blood T cells in healthy people across ages. For the study at large: Per two T cells, about one barcoded beta molecule was captured through template switching. Study-level findings and limits: TCR beta diversity, measured per million T cells, fell in a roughly linear way with age. Naive CD4+ cells and diversity were both higher in long-lived donors than in aged donors.

V lost 0 bases and J lost 13; bases outside the gene matches: 8. The CDR3 extends over 14 amino acids. CDR1 and CDR2 from the germline V gene are LGHNA and YSLEER. The source is a human donor in good health. The rearrangement uses TRBV4-3 and TRBJ2-1; 8 bases agree with TRBD1. Sequenced material: blood. CDR3 bases: TGCGCCAGCAGCCAAGATTTCGACAGGGGCTTTCAGTTCTTC. It codes for CASSQDFDRGFQFF.